The 14 T cell receptor beta chains below all came from one sample that was sequenced in a study of cytomegalovirus exposure and HLA in healthy donors. Primers: 60 Vbeta forward and 13 Jbeta reverse. TCRdb's table, derived via immunoSEQ multiplex PCR, lists solely in-frame clones and lacks some. The data show about 220,000 clones, with approximately 80% seen just once and under 0.85% held by the top ten. Sample: PBMCs. The receptor source for this set is a boy between 2 and 15 years old in good health and CMV-seronegative.

This rearrangement joins TRBV7-6 to TRBJ2-7, with D possibly TRBD1 on 5 matching bases. The V gene lost 1 base and the J gene lost 2 bases, with 12 bases spanning the gap. Germline CDR1 reads SGHVS; CDR2 reads FNYEAQ. The CDR3 is made up of 15 amino acids. In DNA form, the CDR3 reads TGTGCCAGCAGCTTAGGCGCCAGGGAACCCTACGAGCAGTACTTC. This translates into CASSLGAREPYEQYF. Full variable domain (outside the CDR3, taken from reference TRBV7-6 and TRBJ2-7): GAGVSQSPRYKVTKRGQDVALRCDPISGHVSLYWYRQALGQGPEFLTYFNYEAQQDKSGLPNDRFSAERPEGSISTLTIQRTEQRDSAMYRCASSLGAREPYEQYFGPGTRLTVT.

This sequence joins TRBV10-3 and TRBJ1-3; tentatively, D is TRBD1 (5 bases). Trimming took off 3 bases at V and 2 bases at J, with 8 bases between the two ends. Germline V gene sequence: CDR1 ENHRY, CDR2 SYGVKD. This CDR3 is built from 14 residues. CDR3 region: CAISEGVPGNTIYF. In DNA, the CDR3 is TGTGCCATCAGTGAAGGGGTCCCTGGAAACACCATATATTTT.

The chain employs TRBV11-3 and TRBJ2-2; 8 nucleotides line up with TRBD2. V trimming: 5 bases; J trimming: 7 bases; junction bases outside the gene matches: 12. Germline CDR1 reads SGHNT; CDR2 reads YENEEA. The CDR3 consists of 16 residues. CDR3 in amino acids: CASSTRPGGDGGELFF. CDR3 DNA sequence: TGTGCCAGCAGCACCCGACCGGGGGGGGATGGCGGGGAGCTGTTTTTT.

This chain links TRBV15 with TRBJ2-3; perhaps TRBD2 as D (6 bases). V dropped 0 bases and J dropped 0 bases, with 10 bases sitting between them. Germline V CDR1 and CDR2: LNHNV, YYDKDF (reference sequence). The CDR3 runs 16 residues. The CDR3 nucleotides read TGTGCCACCAGCAGAGATATACGGGGGAGCACAGATACGCAGTATTTT. It yields the protein CATSRDIRGSTDTQYF.

The V gene is TRBV14, the J gene TRBJ1-1; D might be TRBD1 (6 bases). Trimming removed 5 bases from V and 10 bases from J, with 14 bases in between. CDR1 is SGHDN and CDR2 is FVKESK in the germline V gene. The CDR3 extends over 12 amino acids. This CDR3 is CASSNQGGRAFF. CDR3 nucleotide sequence: TGTGCCAGCAGCAACCAAGGGGGTCGAGCTTTCTTT.

This clone was detected once. The chain combines TRBV19 with TRBJ2-7, with TRBD1 identical over 7 bases. Germline V gene data show CDR1 as LNHDA and CDR2 as SQIVND (reference sequence). The CDR3 has 14 residues. V dropped 1 base and J dropped 4; count of bases not matched to a gene: 4. The CDR3 spells CASSIVGGLYEQYF. DNA for the CDR3: TGTGCCAGTAGTATAGTAGGGGGCCTATACGAGCAGTACTTC.

The CDR3 here is CASSYRDRGGYGYTF. CDR3 DNA sequence: TGTGCCAGCAGCTACCGGGACAGGGGTGGATATGGCTACACCTTC. The rearrangement joins TRBV6-1 to TRBJ1-2, with TRBD1 matching over 10 bases. This CDR3 has 15 amino acids. The ends lost 6 bases at V and 5 bases at J; junction bases unmatched: 9. Per the germline V gene, CDR1 is MNHNS and CDR2 is SASEGT.

The rearrangement uses TRBV13 and TRBJ2-7, with D possibly being TRBD1 (5 bases). This CDR3 region has 14 residues. V was shortened by 3 bases and J by 0 bases, with 9 bases between the two germline ends. Looked up from germline, CDR1 is PRHDT and CDR2 is FYEKMQ (reference sequence). CDR3 DNA: TGTGCCAGCAGCTTCCCAGGGAACTCCTACGAGCAGTACTTC. It yields the protein CASSFPGNSYEQYF.

The V and J genes are TRBV6-5 and TRBJ2-1; no definite D call. The CDR3 covers 14 residues. Trimming pared 2 bases from V and 6 bases from J, leaving 11 bases between. The germline gives CDR1 MNHEY, CDR2 SVGAGI. CDR3 in amino acids: CASSYKLYPNEQFF. The CDR3 DNA follows: TGTGCCAGCAGTTACAAACTCTACCCCAATGAGCAGTTCTTC.

The V call is TRBV7-8, the J call TRBJ2-5, with 7 positions matching TRBD1. The CDR3 totals 16 residues. CDR1 and CDR2 from the germline V gene are SGHVS and FQNEAQ. Germline trimming cut 1 base from V and 4 bases from J; bases unmatched to any gene: 9. CDR3 DNA sequence: TGTGCCAGCAGCTTAGTAGTCGGGACAGACGTAGAGACCCAGTACTTC. It yields the protein CASSLVVGTDVETQYF.

This chain uses TRBV5-4 with TRBJ2-1, with TRBD1 identical over 7 bases. The length of the CDR3 is 15 residues. Germline lookup yields CDR1 SGHNT and CDR2 YYREEE (reference sequence). With V trimmed by 4 bases and J by 4 bases, 8 bases remained unmatched. The CDR3 is CASSHGTVEYNEQFF. The CDR3 bases are TGTGCCAGCAGCCACGGGACAGTGGAATACAATGAGCAGTTCTTC.

This chain joins TRBV28 and TRBJ1-2; D unresolved. The CDR3 covers 12 residues. V was trimmed by 6 bases and J by 7 bases, leaving 12 bases between them. Per germline, CDR1 MDHEN and CDR2 SYDVKM. The DNA of the CDR3 is TGTGCCAGCAGCTTCAGGCAGCCTGGCTACACCTTC. Translated: CASSFRQPGYTF.

J is TRBJ1-3 and V is TRBV15; possible D gene TRBD1, 5 bases. Germline lookup yields CDR1 LNHNV and CDR2 YYDKDF (reference sequence). The CDR3 contains 16 residues. Trimming left V 1 base short and J 3 bases short, with 13 bases between. CDR3 sequence (DNA): TGTGCCACCAGCAGAGTCAGGGTAACGAGTGGAAACACCATATATTTT. Protein: CATSRVRVTSGNTIYF.

V and J are TRBV18 and TRBJ1-2; D not certain. Germline CDR1 reads KGHSH; CDR2 reads LQKENI. The ends were cut back, 0 bases at V and 2 bases at J, with 7 bases in the middle. CDR3 length: 14 residues. The CDR3 DNA reads TGTGCCAGCTCACCACCCCGCGGAAACTATGGCTACACCTTC. Residues: CASSPPRGNYGYTF. The whole variable domain, filled in from reference TRBV18 and TRBJ1-2, reads NAGVMQNPRHLVRRRGQEARLRCSPMKGHSHVYWYRQLPEEGLKFMVYLQKENIIDESGMPKERFSAEFPKEGPSILRIQQVVRGDSAAYFCASSPPRGNYGYTFGSGTRLTVV.